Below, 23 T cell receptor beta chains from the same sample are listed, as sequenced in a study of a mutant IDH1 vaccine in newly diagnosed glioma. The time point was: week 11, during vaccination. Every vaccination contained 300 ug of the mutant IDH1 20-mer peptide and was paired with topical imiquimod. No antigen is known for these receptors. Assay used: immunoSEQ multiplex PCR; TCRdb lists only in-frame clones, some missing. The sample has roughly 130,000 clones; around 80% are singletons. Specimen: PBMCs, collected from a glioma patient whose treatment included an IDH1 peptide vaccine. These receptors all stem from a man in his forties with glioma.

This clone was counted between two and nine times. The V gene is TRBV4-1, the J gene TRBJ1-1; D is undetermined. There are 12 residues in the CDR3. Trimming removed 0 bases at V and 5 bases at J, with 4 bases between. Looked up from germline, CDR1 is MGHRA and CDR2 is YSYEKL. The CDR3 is CASSQDRTEAFF. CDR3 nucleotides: TGCGCCAGCAGCCAAGATCGGACTGAAGCTTTCTTT.

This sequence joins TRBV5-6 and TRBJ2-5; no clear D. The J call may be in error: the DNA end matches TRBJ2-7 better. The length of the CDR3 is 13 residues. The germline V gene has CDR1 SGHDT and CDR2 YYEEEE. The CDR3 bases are TGTGCCAGCTCCCGGTGGAGCTCCTACGAGCAGTACTTC. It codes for CASSRWSSYEQYF.

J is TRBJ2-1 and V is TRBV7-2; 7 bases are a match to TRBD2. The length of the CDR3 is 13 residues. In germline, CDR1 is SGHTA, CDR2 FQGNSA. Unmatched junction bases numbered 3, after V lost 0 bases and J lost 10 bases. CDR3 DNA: TGTGCCAGCAGCTTAGCACGGACTAGAGAGCAGTTCTTC. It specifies CASSLARTREQFF.

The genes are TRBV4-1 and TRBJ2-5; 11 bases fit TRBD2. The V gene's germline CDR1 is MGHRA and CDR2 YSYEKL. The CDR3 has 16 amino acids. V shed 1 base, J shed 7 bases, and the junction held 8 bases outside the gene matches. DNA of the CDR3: TGCGCCAGCAGCCAAGTTCTAGCGGGGGGAGTGGGGACCCAGTACTTC. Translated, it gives CASSQVLAGGVGTQYF.

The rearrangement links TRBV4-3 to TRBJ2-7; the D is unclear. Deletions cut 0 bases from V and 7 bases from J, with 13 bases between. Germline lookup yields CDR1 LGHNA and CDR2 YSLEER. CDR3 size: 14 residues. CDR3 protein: CASSQDETAMEQYF. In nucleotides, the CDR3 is TGCGCCAGCAGCCAAGATGAGACGGCAATGGAGCAGTACTTC.

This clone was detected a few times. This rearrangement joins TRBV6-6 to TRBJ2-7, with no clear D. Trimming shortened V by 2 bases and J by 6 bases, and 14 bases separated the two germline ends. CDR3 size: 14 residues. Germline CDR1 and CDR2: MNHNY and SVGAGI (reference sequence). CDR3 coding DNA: TGTGCCAGCAGTTACGTCGCAGCCCGCTTCGAGCAGTACTTC. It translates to CASSYVAARFEQYF.

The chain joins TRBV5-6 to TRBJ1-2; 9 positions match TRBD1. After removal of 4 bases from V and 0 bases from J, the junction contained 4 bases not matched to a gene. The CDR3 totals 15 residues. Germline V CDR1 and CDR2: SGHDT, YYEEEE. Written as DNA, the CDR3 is TGTGCCAGCAGCGTAGGGACAGGGACTAACTATGGCTACACCTTC. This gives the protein CASSVGTGTNYGYTF.

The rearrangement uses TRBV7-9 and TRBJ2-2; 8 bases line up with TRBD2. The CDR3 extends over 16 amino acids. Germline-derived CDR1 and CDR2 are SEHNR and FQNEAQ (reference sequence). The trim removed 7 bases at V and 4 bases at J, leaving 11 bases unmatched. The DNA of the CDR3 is TGTGCCAGCACAAACCCGCCGGGAGGGGGCACCGGGGAGCTGTTTTTT. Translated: CASTNPPGGGTGELFF.

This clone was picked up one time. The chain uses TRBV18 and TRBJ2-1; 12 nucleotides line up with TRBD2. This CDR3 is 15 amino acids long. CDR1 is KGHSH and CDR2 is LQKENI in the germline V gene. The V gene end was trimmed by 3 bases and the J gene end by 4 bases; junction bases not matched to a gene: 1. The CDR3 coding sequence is TGTGCCAGCTCACCCACTAGCGGGGGGTACAATGAGCAGTTCTTC. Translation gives CASSPTSGGYNEQFF.

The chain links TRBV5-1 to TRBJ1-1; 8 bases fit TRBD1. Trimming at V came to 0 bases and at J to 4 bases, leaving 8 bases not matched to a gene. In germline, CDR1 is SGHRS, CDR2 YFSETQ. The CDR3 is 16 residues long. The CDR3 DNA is TGCGCCAGCAGCTTGGATGGACAGGGCTACGGCACTGAAGCTTTCTTT. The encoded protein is CASSLDGQGYGTEAFF.

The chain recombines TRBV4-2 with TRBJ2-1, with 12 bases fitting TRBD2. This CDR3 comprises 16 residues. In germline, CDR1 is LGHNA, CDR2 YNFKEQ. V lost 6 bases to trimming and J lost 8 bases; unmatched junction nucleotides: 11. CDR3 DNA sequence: TGTGCCAGCAGTCAACTGACTAGCGGGAGTCTCGATGAGCAGTTCTTC. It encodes CASSQLTSGSLDEQFF.

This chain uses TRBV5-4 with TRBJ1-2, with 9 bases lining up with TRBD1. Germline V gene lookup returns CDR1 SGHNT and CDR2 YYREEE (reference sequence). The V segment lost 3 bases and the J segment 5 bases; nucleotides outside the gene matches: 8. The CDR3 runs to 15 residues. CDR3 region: CASSYPGGQGYGYTF. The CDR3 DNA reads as TGTGCCAGCAGCTACCCGGGGGGACAGGGATATGGCTACACCTTC.

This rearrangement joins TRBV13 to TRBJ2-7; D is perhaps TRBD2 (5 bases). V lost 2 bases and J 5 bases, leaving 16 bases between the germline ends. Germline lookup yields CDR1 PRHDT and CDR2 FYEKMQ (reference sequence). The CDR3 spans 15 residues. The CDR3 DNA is TGTGCCAGCAGCTTATTCGGTAGCGAGCACAACGAGCAGTACTTC. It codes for CASSLFGSEHNEQYF.

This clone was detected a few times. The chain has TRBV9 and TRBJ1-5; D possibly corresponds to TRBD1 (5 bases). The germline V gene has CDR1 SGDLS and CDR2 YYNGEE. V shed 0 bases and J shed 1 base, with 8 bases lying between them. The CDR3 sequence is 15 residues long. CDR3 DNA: TGTGCCAGCAGCGTAGGGGGCACAAGCAATCAGCCCCAGCATTTT. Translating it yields CASSVGGTSNQPQHF.

CDR3 nucleotides: TGTGCCAGTAGTGCTACCGGGACATCTTACGAGCAGTACTTC. Its translation is CASSATGTSYEQYF. The rearrangement uses TRBV19 and TRBJ2-7, with D perhaps matching TRBD1 (6 bases). This CDR3 comprises 14 residues. The germline gives CDR1 LNHDA, CDR2 SQIVND (reference sequence). Trimming cost V 5 bases and J 4 bases, with 15 bases left between them. The variable domain in full, with the rest retrieved from reference TRBV19 and TRBJ2-7, is DGGITQSPKYLFRKEGQNVTLSCEQNLNHDAMYWYRQDPGQGLRLIYYSQIVNDFQKGDIAEGYSVSREKKESFPLTVTSAQKNPTAFYLCASSATGTSYEQYFGPGTRLTVT.

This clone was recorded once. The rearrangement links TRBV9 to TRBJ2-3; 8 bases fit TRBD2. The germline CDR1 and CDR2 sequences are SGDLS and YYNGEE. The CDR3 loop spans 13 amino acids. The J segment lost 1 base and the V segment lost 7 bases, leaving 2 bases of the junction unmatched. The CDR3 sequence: CASAGGGTDTQYF. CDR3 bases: TGTGCCAGCGCGGGAGGCGGCACAGATACGCAGTATTTT.

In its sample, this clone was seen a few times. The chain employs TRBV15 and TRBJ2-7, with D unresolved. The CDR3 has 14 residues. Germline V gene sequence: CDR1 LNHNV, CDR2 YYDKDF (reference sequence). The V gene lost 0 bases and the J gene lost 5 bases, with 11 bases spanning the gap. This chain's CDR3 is CATSRDGRVHEQYF. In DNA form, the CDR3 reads TGTGCCACCAGCAGAGATGGCCGGGTTCACGAGCAGTACTTC.

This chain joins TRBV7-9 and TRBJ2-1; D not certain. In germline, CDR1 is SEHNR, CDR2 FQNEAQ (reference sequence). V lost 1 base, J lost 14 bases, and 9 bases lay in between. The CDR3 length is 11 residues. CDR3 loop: CASSLGGLEFF. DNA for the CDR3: TGTGCCAGCAGCTTAGGGGGTTTGGAGTTCTTC.

In DNA form, the CDR3 reads TGTGCCAGCAGTGAGGTCGCAACCGGGGAGCTGTTTTTT. The encoded protein is CASSEVATGELFF. V and J are TRBV2 and TRBJ2-2; D gene uncertain. V was clipped by 3 bases and J by 5 bases, with 7 bases between them. Germline-derived CDR1 and CDR2 are SNHLY and FYNNEI. The CDR3 runs to 13 residues.

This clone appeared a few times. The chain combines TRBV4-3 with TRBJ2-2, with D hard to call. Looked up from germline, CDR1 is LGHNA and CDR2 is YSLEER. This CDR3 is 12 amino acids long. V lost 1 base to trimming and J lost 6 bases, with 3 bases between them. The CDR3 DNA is TGCGCCAGCAGCCAAGGTCCCGGGGAGCTGTTTTTT. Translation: CASSQGPGELFF.

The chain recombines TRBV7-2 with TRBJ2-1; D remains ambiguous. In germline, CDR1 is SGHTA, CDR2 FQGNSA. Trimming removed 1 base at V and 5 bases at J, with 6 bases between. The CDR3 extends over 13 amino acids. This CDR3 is CASSLGLNNEQFF. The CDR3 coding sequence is TGTGCCAGCAGCTTAGGACTCAACAATGAGCAGTTCTTC.

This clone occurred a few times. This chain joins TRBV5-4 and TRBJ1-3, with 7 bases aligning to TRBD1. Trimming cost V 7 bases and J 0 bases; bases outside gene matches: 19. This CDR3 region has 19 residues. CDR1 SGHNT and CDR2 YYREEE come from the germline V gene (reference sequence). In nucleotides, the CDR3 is TGTGCCAGCTCACACCTGGACAGGCTATCGGGAAACTCTGGAAACACCATATATTTT. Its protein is CASSHLDRLSGNSGNTIYF.

The CDR3 sequence: CASRDRALTDTQYF. The CDR3 nucleotides read TGTGCCAGTAGAGACAGGGCTTTAACAGATACGCAGTATTTT. The genes are TRBV19 and TRBJ2-3; 7 bases fit TRBD1. J was trimmed by 3 bases and V by 6 bases; bases with no gene match: 6. CDR3 length equals 14 residues. Germline assignment: CDR1 LNHDA and CDR2 SQIVND (reference sequence).